This T cell receptor beta chain was documented in a study of blood T cell repertoires in COVID-19. Authors' data handling: It was from reference gene primer amplification that nucleated cell counts were estimated. Only in-frame clones appear in the TCRdb table, and some are missing; sequencing was by immunoSEQ multiplex PCR. That table supplies the V and J calls and clone size; D and trimming were determined from the DNA. This sample has 200,000 to 250,000 clones, with around 90% found just once. Germline CDR1 reads KGHSH; CDR2 reads LQKENI. This CDR3 has 16 amino acids. The junction had 6 bases not matched to a gene; V was cut back by 5 bases and J by 6 bases.

This chain uses TRBV18 with TRBJ2-1; 14 nucleotides line up with TRBD2. This sequence was found in a man aged 25 to 40 with COVID-19, enrolled during active disease. Sequencing used peripheral blood. This CDR3 is CASSNFGTSGSNEQFF. The CDR3 DNA is TGTGCCAGCTCAAACTTTGGGACTAGCGGGAGCAATGAGCAGTTCTTC.